Listed below are T cell receptor beta chains from one sample, sequenced in a study of cytomegalovirus exposure and HLA in healthy donors. Sequencing used immunoSEQ multiplex PCR; TCRdb keeps in-frame clones, though not all of them. In the table there are some 200,000 clones, over 70% of which are singletons. Source material: PBMCs. Receptors originate from a man between 50 and 59 years old in good health and CMV-seronegative. The CDR3 runs from the conserved cysteine through the conserved F or W. The order of the fields is CDR3 DNA, CDR3 protein, V gene, J gene, clone size, D gene. D genes are given only for firm matches. Not every row has a clone size; where given, it reads once, few, many or a size class.

TGTGCCAGCGCCATCGGTGAGGGGGTTCGTACAGATACGCAGTATTTT	CASAIGEGVRTDTQYF	TRBV7-6	TRBJ2-3	.	.
TGTGCCAGCAGCGTACGCTCGACACCTAACACCGGGGAGCTGTTTTTT	CASSVRSTPNTGELFF	TRBV25-1	TRBJ2-2	.	.
TGTGCCAGCAGCCTTGATCACAGTGGGGATACGCAGTATTTT	CASSLDHSGDTQYF	TRBV11-2	TRBJ2-3	.	.
TGCGCCAGCAGCCAAGATGACTCTAGGAGCCCCTATAATTCACCCCTCCACTTT	CASSQDDSRSPYNSPLHF	TRBV4-1	TRBJ1-6	.	.
TGCAGCGTGCAGACAGGGACCGGCACTGAAGCTTTCTTT	CSVQTGTGTEAFF	TRBV29-1	TRBJ1-1	.	TRBD1
TGTGCCAGCTCGGGGGGGGAAAATTCACCCCTCCACTTT	CASSGGENSPLHF	TRBV2	TRBJ1-6	.	.
TGTGCCAGCACCCCGCCCGGGGGGAACTATGGCTACACCTTC	CASTPPGGNYGYTF	TRBV7-9	TRBJ1-2	.	.
TGCGCCAGCAGCCTATCGACAGGGGGCAAAGATTCACCCCTCCACTTT	CASSLSTGGKDSPLHF	TRBV5-1	TRBJ1-6	few	TRBD1
TGTGCCAGTAGTAGGGGGACTAGCGGATTCCAAGAGACCCAGTACTTC	CASSRGTSGFQETQYF	TRBV19	TRBJ2-5	.	TRBD2
TGTGCCAGCAGACCTCGGGGCCGGGGGAGCAATCAGCCCCAGCATTTT	CASRPRGRGSNQPQHF	TRBV6-6	TRBJ1-5	.	.
TGTGCCAGCAGCTTAGGGACACGGAAGGTGCACGAGCAGTACTTC	CASSLGTRKVHEQYF	TRBV5-8	TRBJ2-7	.	.
TGCGCCAGCAGTGAATCGACTAGCGGGGGCCAAGAGACCCAGTACTTC	CASSESTSGGQETQYF	TRBV10-1	TRBJ2-5	.	TRBD2
TGTGCCACCTGGGGCGGGATTCGGACCTATGGCTACACCTTC	CATWGGIRTYGYTF	TRBV10-3	TRBJ1-2	.	.
TGCGCCAGCTCTTTACTAGCGGGGGGGCCGTACGAGCAGTACTTC	CASSLLAGGPYEQYF	TRBV10-2	TRBJ2-7	.	TRBD2
TGTGCCAGCAGCTTTCAAGCAACCGGGGAGCTGTTTTTT	CASSFQATGELFF	TRBV11-3	TRBJ2-2	.	.
TGTGCCAGCAGCGAAAAGGAGGTAGCTTTCTTT	CASSEKEVAFF	TRBV13	TRBJ1-1	.	.
TGCGCCAGCAGAACCGCCAGTTACTACTACGAGCAGTACTTC	CASRTASYYYEQYF	TRBV10-2	TRBJ2-7	.	.
TGTGCCAGCAGCCGTACAAGGGGAATCCGGGAGACCCAGTACTTC	CASSRTRGIRETQYF	TRBV7-7	TRBJ2-5	few	.
TGCAGCGTTGACAGGGGTCGAGAGACCCAGTACTTC	CSVDRGRETQYF	TRBV29-1	TRBJ2-5	few	.
TGTGCCAGCAGCCAAAGGGGCAGCGGGGGTTACAATGAGCAGTTCTTC	CASSQRGSGGYNEQFF	TRBV7-9	TRBJ2-1	.	TRBD2
TGTGCCAGCCTTCCCTCTGGGGCCAACGTCCTGACTTTC	CASLPSGANVLTF	TRBV5-6	TRBJ2-6	few	.
TGTGCCAGCAGCCTTTGGCCCTACGAGCAGTACTTC	CASSLWPYEQYF	TRBV7-2	TRBJ2-7	few	.